This entry lists 18 T cell receptor beta chains sequenced from one sample in a study of blood T cell repertoires in COVID-19. Sequencing used immunoSEQ multiplex PCR; TCRdb keeps in-frame clones, though not all of them. This sample carries about 190,000 clones, less than 85% of them seen once, and the ten largest clones take 3.2%. Source material: PBMCs or T cells enriched from blood (not recorded which). The receptors originated from a woman in her 30s who had recovered from COVID-19.

This sequence joins TRBV7-2 and TRBJ2-5; no firm D call. The CDR3 spans 15 residues. Germline V CDR1 and CDR2: SGHTA, FQGNSA. The germline V and J ends were trimmed by 1 base and 5 bases, with 14 bases remaining between them. The CDR3 nucleotides are TGTGCCAGCAGCTTAGAGCGACTCTCCATGGAGACCCAGTACTTC. Translating gives CASSLERLSMETQYF.

The count of this clone is one. V is TRBV28 and J is TRBJ2-3; D uncertain. Between the trimmed V and J ends, which lost 6 bases and 1 base, there was a span of 11 bases. The CDR3 covers 14 residues. CDR1 is MDHEN, CDR2 SYDVKM, per germline. CDR3 DNA: TGTGCCAGCAGCCCGCAGCAGGGCACAGATACGCAGTATTTT. Amino acids: CASSPQQGTDTQYF.

This clone was seen a single time. The genes are TRBV29-1 and TRBJ2-7, with 14 bases lining up with TRBD2. CDR1 and CDR2 (germline): SQVTM, ANQGSEA. The V segment lost 1 base and the J segment 7 bases; nucleotides outside the gene matches: 6. The length of the CDR3 is 15 residues. The CDR3 DNA reads as TGCAGCGTTGAAGCGCCGGGACTAGCGGGAGTTGAGCAGTACTTC. It translates to CSVEAPGLAGVEQYF.

This chain connects TRBV18 to TRBJ1-5, with D hard to call. This CDR3 has 13 amino acids. Germline V gives CDR1 KGHSH, CDR2 LQKENI. The germline V and J ends were trimmed by 3 bases and 3 bases, with 6 bases remaining between them. The CDR3 coding sequence is TGTGCCAGCTCACCCAGTACCAATCAGCCCCAGCATTTT. Its translation: CASSPSTNQPQHF.

The chain is built from TRBV3-1 (or the pseudogene TRBV3-2) and TRBJ2-2; 7 bases are shared with TRBD2. The CDR3 contains 13 residues. V lost 3 bases, J lost 7 bases, and 2 bases stayed unmatched. From germline, CDR1 is LGHDT and CDR2 YNNKEL (reference sequence). The CDR3 coding sequence is TGTGCCAGCAGCCAGCGGGAGATCGGGGAGCTGTTTTTT. Translating it yields CASSQREIGELFF.

This rearrangement joins TRBV3-1 (or the pseudogene TRBV3-2) to TRBJ2-3, with D perhaps matching TRBD2 (6 bases). This CDR3 contains 13 residues. The germline V gene has CDR1 LGHDT and CDR2 YNNKEL (reference sequence). With 4 bases removed from V and 5 bases from J, the gap between germline ends came to 10 bases. CDR3 amino acids: CASSLRGEDTQYF. The CDR3 DNA reads as TGTGCCAGCAGCCTCCGCGGGGAAGATACGCAGTATTTT.

The V gene is TRBV28, the J gene TRBJ1-6; 7 bases match TRBD1. Germline CDR1 and CDR2: MDHEN and SYDVKM. The length of the CDR3 is 12 residues. V was clipped by 7 bases and J by 9 bases; unmatched bases: 3. CDR3 DNA sequence: TGTGCCAGCAAAGGGGGCTCTTCACCCCTCCACTTT. This translates into CASKGGSSPLHF. The whole variable domain, remainder taken from reference TRBV28 and TRBJ1-6, is DVKVTQSSRYLVKRTGEKVFLECVQDMDHENMFWYRQDPGLGLRLIYFSYDVKMKEKGDIPEGYSVSREKKERFSLILESASTNQTSMYLCASKGGSSPLHFGNGTRLTVT.

V usage is TRBV19 and J usage is TRBJ1-3, with D hard to call. Germline V CDR1 and CDR2: LNHDA, SQIVND (reference sequence). The CDR3 covers 16 residues. Trimming took 4 bases from V and 0 from J, leaving 13 bases between them. DNA of the CDR3: TGTGCCAGTAGTAGCGGTCATATCCCCTCTGGAAACACCATATATTTT. This sequence encodes CASSSGHIPSGNTIYF.

This clone was seen a single time. This chain links TRBV19 with TRBJ1-3; possibly TRBD1 for D (5 bases). The germline CDR1 and CDR2 sequences are LNHDA and SQIVND (reference sequence). The V end lost 5 bases, the J end lost 5 bases, and 13 bases lay between the germline ends. The CDR3 contains 14 residues. The CDR3 DNA reads as TGTGCCAGTAGTTCACCGGGGGGAAGAAACACCATATATTTT. It encodes CASSSPGGRNTIYF.

This rearrangement joins TRBV18 to TRBJ1-2; 7 bases match TRBD1. V lost 0 bases and J lost 0; bases outside the gene matches: 4. This CDR3 has 16 amino acids. Germline-derived CDR1 and CDR2 are KGHSH and LQKENI. CDR3 coding DNA: TGTGCCAGCTCACCACCGCCGACAGGGACTAACTATGGCTACACCTTC. It is translated as CASSPPPTGTNYGYTF.

The V and J genes are TRBV27 and TRBJ1-1; D gene unclear. This CDR3 has 14 amino acids. V was cut by 2 bases and J by 6 bases, with 13 bases left in between. The V gene's germline CDR1 is MNHEY and CDR2 SMNVEV (reference sequence). Here the CDR3 DNA reads TGTGCCAGCAGTTTAACACCTCTAGTGGCTGAAGCTTTCTTT. It encodes CASSLTPLVAEAFF.

The CDR3 region has the DNA TGTGCCAGCAGTTTAGGAACGGGACAAACCCATCAGCCCCAGCATTTT. It encodes CASSLGTGQTHQPQHF. The genes are TRBV27 and TRBJ1-5; TRBD1 might be the D (6 bases). Germline lookup yields CDR1 MNHEY and CDR2 SMNVEV (reference sequence). This CDR3 is built from 16 residues. Between the trimmed V and J ends, which lost 2 bases and 5 bases, there was a span of 16 bases.

The genes are TRBV5-1 and TRBJ1-2; D unclear. Trimming took 0 bases from V and 5 from J, leaving 11 bases between them. CDR3 size: 14 residues. CDR1 is SGHRS, CDR2 YFSETQ, per germline. DNA of the CDR3: TGCGCCAGCAGCTTGGAGTTGCAGGCGTATGGCTACACCTTC. Encoded protein: CASSLELQAYGYTF. Drawing the rest from reference TRBV5-1 and TRBJ1-2, the complete variable domain is KAGVTQTPRYLIKTRGQQVTLSCSPISGHRSVSWYQQTPGQGLQFLFEYFSETQRNKGNFPGRFSGRQFSNSRSEMNVSTLELGDSALYLCASSLELQAYGYTFGSGTRLTVV.

This rearrangement joins TRBV13 to TRBJ2-1; tentative D call: TRBD2 (6 bases). V was shortened by 1 base and J by 0 bases, with 22 bases between the two germline ends. Germline V lookup: CDR1 PRHDT, CDR2 FYEKMQ (reference sequence). The CDR3 totals 20 residues. As DNA, the CDR3 is TGTGCCAGCAGCTTAGAAACCAGATCCACCGGGACTGACTCCTACAATGAGCAGTTCTTC. Its translation is CASSLETRSTGTDSYNEQFF.

This clone was counted once. The DNA of the CDR3 is TGTGCCAGCAGCCGAGGACTAGCCGAAACTAGCACAGATACGCAGTATTTT. Translation: CASSRGLAETSTDTQYF. This rearrangement joins TRBV3-1 (or the pseudogene TRBV3-2) to TRBJ2-3; 8 bases line up with TRBD2. Germline trimming cut 4 bases from V and 0 bases from J; bases unmatched to any gene: 9. CDR1 is LGHDT, CDR2 YNNKEL, per germline (reference sequence). This CDR3 is 17 amino acids long.

The rearrangement uses TRBV29-1 and TRBJ1-1; weak D call: TRBD1 (5 bases). V lost 4 bases to trimming and J lost 6 bases, with 12 bases between them. The CDR3 consists of 12 residues. Germline values: CDR1 SQVTM, CDR2 ANQGSEA. Here the CDR3 DNA reads TGCAGCGTTGGGGGTGGACACGCTGAAGCTTTCTTT. It encodes CSVGGGHAEAFF.

The chain is built from TRBV20-1 and TRBJ1-1; TRBD1 agrees at 8 bases. V was clipped by 3 bases and J by 0 bases; unmatched bases: 6. The CDR3 length is 15 residues. Germline values: CDR1 DFQATT, CDR2 SNEGSKA (reference sequence). The CDR3 nucleotides are TGCAGTGCTAGTCCGGGACAGGTAATGAACACTGAAGCTTTCTTT. Translating gives CSASPGQVMNTEAFF.

V and J are TRBV29-1 and TRBJ1-5; D may be TRBD1 (6 bases). Germline V lookup: CDR1 SQVTM, CDR2 ANQGSEA. This CDR3 has 13 residues. Trimming removed 6 bases at V and 6 bases at J, with 15 bases between. CDR3 nucleotide sequence: TGCAGCGTATCGGGGGGCGAGGGTCAGCCCCAGCATTTT. Translating it yields CSVSGGEGQPQHF.